Presented here are 7 T cell receptor beta chains from one specimen sequenced in a study of cytomegalovirus exposure and HLA in healthy donors. Vbeta (60) and Jbeta (13) primers were used in the PCR. Sequencing was performed with immunoSEQ multiplex PCR; in TCRdb, only in-frame clones are kept and a portion is missing. This sample carries under 150,000 clones, 80% to 90% of them seen once, and the ten largest clones take around 4.5%. The sample taken for sequencing was PBMCs. The source of these receptors is a woman in her thirties or forties in good health and CMV-seropositive.

The V and J genes are TRBV27 and TRBJ2-5; 7 bases map to TRBD2. Germline V gene sequence: CDR1 MNHEY, CDR2 SMNVEV (reference sequence). The ends lost 4 bases at V and 6 bases at J; junction bases unmatched: 8. CDR3 length: 14 residues. The CDR3 here is CASSYGGGMKTQYF. The CDR3, as DNA: TGTGCCAGCAGTTACGGCGGGGGAATGAAGACCCAGTACTTC.

The rearrangement joins TRBV10-1 to TRBJ2-7; 12 bases line up with TRBD1. V lost 6 bases to trimming and J lost 7 bases; unmatched junction nucleotides: 10. Germline CDR1 WNHNN, CDR2 SYGVQD (reference sequence). This CDR3 is built from 15 residues. Here the CDR3 DNA reads TGCGCCAGCAGAGAACCGGGACAGGGGGCAAGGGAGCAGTACTTC. Its translation: CASREPGQGAREQYF.

The V call is TRBV4-1, the J call TRBJ2-5; D is perhaps TRBD1 (6 bases). CDR3 length: 15 residues. V was pared by 0 bases and J by 3 bases, with 11 bases between. Germline CDR1 is MGHRA and CDR2 is YSYEKL. CDR3 loop: CASSQDVQGEETQYF. CDR3 nucleotide sequence: TGCGCCAGCAGCCAAGATGTACAGGGTGAAGAGACCCAGTACTTC.

The rearrangement uses TRBV5-5 and TRBJ2-1, with a tentative D call TRBD1 (6 bases). CDR1 SGHKS and CDR2 YYEKEE come from the germline V gene (reference sequence). V lost 4 bases, J lost 6 bases, and 17 bases lay in between. The CDR3 consists of 15 residues. The chain's CDR3 is CASSDGTLPGNEQFF. Here the CDR3 DNA reads TGTGCCAGCAGCGACGGGACACTCCCGGGCAATGAGCAGTTCTTC. The full variable domain, rest sourced from reference TRBV5-5 and TRBJ2-1, is DAGVTQSPTHLIKTRGQQVTLRCSPISGHKSVSWYQQVLGQGPQFIFQYYEKEERGRGNFPDRFSARQFPNYSSELNVNALLLGDSALYLCASSDGTLPGNEQFFGPGTRLTVL.

This clone was seen a single time. This chain uses TRBV19 with TRBJ2-3, with D unclear. This CDR3 spans 12 amino acids. V was pared by 3 bases and J by 4 bases, with 5 bases between. CDR1 LNHDA and CDR2 SQIVND come from the germline V gene (reference sequence). The CDR3 here is CASSISADTQYF. CDR3 in DNA: TGTGCCAGTAGTATCAGCGCAGATACGCAGTATTTT.

This chain links TRBV6-6 with TRBJ1-5; 8 bases agree with TRBD1. Germline V gene sequence: CDR1 MNHNY, CDR2 SVGAGI (reference sequence). The V segment lost 8 bases and the J segment 2 bases; nucleotides outside the gene matches: 5. The CDR3 extends over 14 amino acids. As DNA, the CDR3 is TGTGCCAGCTCTAGCAGGGGGCGCAATCAGCCCCAGCATTTT. It translates to CASSSRGRNQPQHF.

The gene calls are TRBV11-2 and TRBJ1-4; D is unresolved. The V and J ends lost 0 bases and 10 bases respectively, with 18 bases between them. Germline loops: CDR1 SGHAT, CDR2 FQNNGV. CDR3 size: 16 residues. Written as DNA, the CDR3 is TGTGCCAGCAGCTTAGACCTGTACGGACGGGGTGGAAAACTGTTTTTT. Translated, it gives CASSLDLYGRGGKLFF. Supplemented by reference TRBV11-2 and TRBJ1-4, the full variable domain reads EAGVAQSPRYKIIEKRQSVAFWCNPISGHATLYWYQQILGQGPKLLIQFQNNGVVDDSQLPKDRFSAERLKGVDSTLKIQPAKLEDSAVYLCASSLDLYGRGGKLFFGSGTQLSVL.